The present T cell receptor beta chain was sequenced within a study of control samples from healthy donors and cancer patients. Assay: immunoSEQ multiplex PCR; the TCRdb copy retains only in-frame clones and omits some. The data contain about 57,000 clones, less than 95% of them singletons. The V end was cut by 8 bases, the J end by 4 bases, with 20 bases between. Germline V CDR1 and CDR2: SNHLY, FYNNEI. The CDR3 consists of 15 residues. The TCR originated in a man between 25 and 39 years old with colorectal cancer. The genes are TRBV2 and TRBJ1-2; TRBD1 is a possible D gene (6 bases). The source material was PBMCs. The CDR3, as DNA: TGTGCCAGCGATCGGGGACACCAGAATGTCTATGGCTACACCTTC. The encoded protein is CASDRGHQNVYGYTF.